Here is one T cell receptor (beta chain) with its context. Its antigen is still unknown. Profiling relied on immunoSEQ multiplex PCR, and the TCRdb table lists in-frame clones only, not all of them. The repertoire holds more than 100,000 clones, about nine tenths seen once, with 5.5% to 7% in the top ten. Germline lookup yields CDR1 SNHLY and CDR2 FYNNEI. CDR3 size: 12 residues. V was trimmed by 7 bases and J by 4 bases, leaving 8 bases between them. These data belong to a study of radiotherapy plus CTLA-4 blockade in lung cancer. General study results and limits: TCR clones of tumor origin grew in blood after radiotherapy plus ipilimumab.

Specimen: peripheral blood, collected from a patient treated with radiotherapy plus ipilimumab. The clonotype comes from a human donor with non-small cell lung cancer that progressed on radiotherapy plus ipilimumab. V gene TRBV2 combines with J gene TRBJ1-5; D is unresolved. The CDR3 here is CASKGGNQPQHF. The CDR3 DNA reads as TGTGCCAGCAAAGGAGGGAATCAGCCCCAGCATTTT.